This T cell receptor (beta chain) was sequenced during a study of regulatory T cells in long-lasting Graves disease. Findings and limits, study-wide: Researchers examined only peripheral blood and not thyroid tissue. Less diverse TCR repertoires were seen in persistent Graves' patients than in newly diagnosed ones. Persistent disease was characterized by preferential usage of TRBV28, TRBJ1-2 and TRBJ2-5. Small numbers of samples may have cut accuracy.

In building TCR beta libraries, iRepertoire HTBI primers were used together with Arm-PCR of CDR3 regions. TCRdb re-called the multiplex PCR reads through MiXCR, storing one row per CDR3 protein. The table lists approximately 470,000 distinct CDR3 sequences, roughly 17% of them singletons. About this clonotype: The antigen is undetermined. A much larger clone differs by one base, so this may be a read error.

Per germline, CDR1 SGHRS and CDR2 YFSETQ. The CDR3 extends over 14 amino acids. Documented time point: newly diagnosed GD, antithyroid drugs for less than 3 months. Extracted RNA from PBMCs served as the source of the TCR library. These data were also filed under a second study, of T cells in Graves' hyperthyroidism and ophthalmopathy.

The clonotype was recovered from a man aged 35-49 years with Graves disease. The rearrangement joins TRBV5-1 to TRBJ2-1, with D possibly called TRBD1 or TRBD2 (5 bases each). The sample here was peripheral blood mononuclear cells (PBMCs), taken at new diagnosis, from a patient treated with antithyroid drugs. The CDR3 is CDSSRDVSYNEQFF. In DNA, the CDR3 is TGCGACAGCAGCCGGGACGTTTCCTACAATGAGCAGTTCTTC.